Given below is one T cell receptor (beta chain) in context. It has no known antigen specificity. Base qualities are not provided; no much larger clone lies one nucleotide away. A FACSAria II was used to sort memory CD4+ T cells, defined as single viable CD3+CD4+CD8-CD45RO+ cells. CMV serostatus was assessed using a Roche Elecsys assay, by which serum IgG against CMV pp150, pp28, p38 and p52 was detected. Following thawing, total CD4+ T cells were enriched through positive selection using CD4 magnetic microbeads. The samples came from a separate study whose specific focus was interrogating the CD4+ T cell memory repertoire. Peripheral blood mononuclear cells were isolated and cryopreserved according to standard operating procedures, and serum was kept at -80 degrees C. The staining relied on CD3-PerCP (BW264/56), CD4-APC (RPA-T4), CD45RO-PE (UCHT1) and CD8-Pacific Orange (3B5) antibodies, and Sytox blue was used to exclude non-viable cells.

Genomic DNA was extracted from sorted cells with the Quick-DNA Microprep Kit. Amplification of TCRbeta DNA was done with the immunoSEQ hsTCRbeta kit, following the protocol from the manufacturer. An Illumina MiSeq instrument was used to sequence the TCRbeta libraries. On the study's bioinformatics: Removing out-of-frame sequences left approximately 2,400,000 distinct TCRbeta sequences, an average of roughly 68,000 per individual. Each individual was scored according to the count of over 150 previously reported CMV-associated TCRbeta sequences and the total productive distinct TCRbeta count. A beta-binomial model was reimplemented in Python, and scikit-learn random forests with default parameters were trained on US cohort data. On the Belgian cohort, classifier performance was reported as the median AUC, along with percentile confidence intervals, across 10,000 bootstrap iterations. In TCRdb, the immuneACCESS table is reduced to in-frame sequences with V and J assigned. These tables do not hold every clone; where another copy was compared, an unresolved V gene accounts for under half, and the others remain unexplained. From that table come the V and J calls and clone size; the DNA was used to work out D and trimming. The sample profile shows 84,000 or so clones; less than 90% of them were found once. Of the sample, around 0.77% is held by the ten largest clones.

CDR1 and CDR2, per the germline V gene (reference sequence), are SEHNR and FQNEAQ. The junction carries 6 bases between V and J, which are trimmed by 0 bases and 4 bases respectively. The CDR3 contains 14 residues, cysteine and phenylalanine counted. Just the 42-base CDR3 DNA is kept, in frame starting at base 1. The sample originates from a study of memory CD4+ T cells and cytomegalovirus serostatus (dated by TCRdb to between 2018 and 2021). With respect to the entire study: The cohort comprised roughly 35 healthy Belgian adults, 9 CMV seropositive and some 25 CMV seronegative. To replicate a published TCR-based CMV serostatus classifier, the researchers sequenced the CD4+ memory TCRbeta repertoires of a Belgian cohort whose cytomegalovirus serostatus was known.

Study-wide findings and limitations: The results were read as suggesting that the CMV-associated TCR signature is, for the most part, present in the CD4+ memory repertoire. The original-framework classifier achieved a median bootstrapped AUC of almost 0.97 with a 95% CI of 0.76-1.00 on the Belgian cohort. Among the 150 to 200 previously reported CMV-associated TCRbeta sequences, 60 to 85 showed up in the CD4+ memory repertoires, with each one found in between one and five individuals. CMV serostatus prediction reached a median bootstrapped AUC of around 0.95 with the original framework and roughly 0.9 with a US-trained random forest. Only CD4+CD45RO+ memory cells were sequenced, in contrast to the original study, in which naive and memory CD4+ and CD8+ populations were covered.

The V and J segments used are TRBV7-9 and TRBJ1-4; the D gene is perhaps TRBD1, from 6 matching bases. This TCR was sampled from an adult in good health and CMV-seronegative. Sequencing was carried out using memory CD4+ T cells from blood. The DNA sequence is given as TGTGCCAGCAGCTTAGCAGGGGGTAATGAAAAACTGTTTTTT. It is translated as CASSLAGGNEKLFF.